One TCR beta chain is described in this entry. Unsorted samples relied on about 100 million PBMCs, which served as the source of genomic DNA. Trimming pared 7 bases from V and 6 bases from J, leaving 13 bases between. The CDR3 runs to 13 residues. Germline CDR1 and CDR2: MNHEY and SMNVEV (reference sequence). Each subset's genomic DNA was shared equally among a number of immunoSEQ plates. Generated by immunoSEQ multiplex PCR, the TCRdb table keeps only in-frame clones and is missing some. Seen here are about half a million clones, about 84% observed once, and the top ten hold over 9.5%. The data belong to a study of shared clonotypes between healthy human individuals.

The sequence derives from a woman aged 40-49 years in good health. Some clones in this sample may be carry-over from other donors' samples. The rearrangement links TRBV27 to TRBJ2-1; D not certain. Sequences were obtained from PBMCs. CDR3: CASTTPPGNEQFF. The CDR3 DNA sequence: TGTGCCAGCACTACTCCACCTGGCAATGAGCAGTTCTTC.